A single sample gave rise to the 27 T cell receptor beta chains below, sequenced in a study of blood T cell repertoires in COVID-19 (dated by TCRdb to 2019 to 2021). The receptor library was made with the immunoSEQ multiplex PCR assay. TCRdb's version of the immuneACCESS table is confined to in-frame rearrangements and falls short of the full clone set. An unresolved V gene accounts for under half of the shortfall where checked; the remainder is of unknown origin. A total of a few hundred thousand clones appear in this sample, around 89% of them only once. Less than 1.2% of the sample is in the top ten clones. The specimen was PBMCs or T cells enriched from blood (not recorded which). These TCRs come from a man between 18 and 29 years old who had recovered from COVID-19.

The chain joins TRBV29-1 to TRBJ2-5; D is unresolved. Germline CDR1 and CDR2: SQVTM and ANQGSEA. V was clipped by 0 bases and J by 7 bases, with 15 bases between them. The CDR3 is 14 residues long. This CDR3 is CSVEDLVALGTQYF. CDR3 DNA: TGCAGCGTTGAAGATCTTGTAGCCCTTGGGACCCAGTACTTC.

This clone showed up just once. This chain connects TRBV28 to TRBJ1-2; TRBD1 matches at 9 bases. Trimming cost V 6 bases and J 5 bases; bases outside gene matches: 7. Germline CDR1 MDHEN, CDR2 SYDVKM. The CDR3 length is 14 residues. This CDR3 reads CASSPGQGSYGYTF. The DNA of the CDR3 is TGTGCCAGCAGCCCGGGACAGGGATCTTATGGCTACACCTTC.

This chain connects TRBV7-3 to TRBJ2-2; D unresolved. The CDR3 length is 13 residues. Trimming cost V 5 bases and J 7 bases, with 11 bases left between them. Germline V gives CDR1 SGHTA, CDR2 FQGTGA. The CDR3 nucleotides are TGTGCCAGCAGCCTCAAGTCGGGCGGGGAGCTGTTTTTT. Translating it yields CASSLKSGGELFF.

The V gene is TRBV7-3, the J gene TRBJ2-3; 14 bases map to TRBD2. V lost 10 bases to trimming and J lost 6 bases; unmatched junction nucleotides: 3. Germline V gives CDR1 SGHTA, CDR2 FQGTGA. CDR3 length: 13 amino acids. CDR3 region: CATGLAGADTQYF. The CDR3 nucleotides read TGTGCCACGGGACTAGCGGGGGCGGATACGCAGTATTTT.

Details on this clone: Different DNA sequences within this sample yield the same CDR3. The V and J genes are TRBV5-6 and TRBJ2-7, with 10 nucleotides matching TRBD1. The V gene's germline CDR1 is SGHDT and CDR2 YYEEEE. J was trimmed by 1 base and V by 3 bases; bases with no gene match: 1. CDR3 length equals 14 residues. DNA of the CDR3: TGTGCCAGCAGCTGGGGACAGGGGTCCTACGAGCAGTACTTC. Its protein is CASSWGQGSYEQYF.

This clone was recorded only once. The chain joins TRBV3-1 (or the pseudogene TRBV3-2) to TRBJ2-5, with 14 bases fitting TRBD2. Germline assignment: CDR1 LGHDT and CDR2 YNNKEL (reference sequence). This CDR3 has 16 amino acids. V gave up 4 bases and J gave up 5 bases; unmatched junction bases: 6. The CDR3, as DNA: TGTGCCAGCAGCCGGACTAGCGGGGGGCCCCGGGAGACCCAGTACTTC. Amino acids: CASSRTSGGPRETQYF.

The chain is built from TRBV4-3 and TRBJ1-2, with D tentatively TRBD1 (5 bases). Germline CDR1 is LGHNA and CDR2 is YSLEER. Trimming pared 3 bases from V and 6 bases from J, leaving 14 bases between. CDR3 length equals 14 residues. Written as DNA, the CDR3 is TGCGCCAGCAGCCATACTAACCAGGGTGATGGCTACACCTTC. This gives the protein CASSHTNQGDGYTF.

The chain combines TRBV9 with TRBJ1-2; D is uncertain. Germline V gene lookup returns CDR1 SGDLS and CDR2 YYNGEE. V gave up 2 bases and J gave up 5 bases, with 7 bases separating them. This CDR3 contains 12 residues. Here the CDR3 reads CASSVDFYGYTF. The CDR3 nucleotides read TGTGCCAGCAGCGTTGACTTTTATGGCTACACCTTC.

The rearrangement uses TRBV6-6 and TRBJ2-7; 8 bases align to TRBD1. There are 16 residues in the CDR3. V lost 7 bases to trimming and J lost 2 bases; unmatched junction nucleotides: 13. Per the germline V gene, CDR1 is MNHNY and CDR2 is SVGAGI (reference sequence). CDR3 region: CASIRYGQGKTYEQYF. The CDR3 DNA follows: TGTGCCAGCATTCGATACGGACAGGGCAAGACCTACGAGCAGTACTTC.

The chain combines TRBV11-3 with TRBJ2-1, with 7 bases aligning to TRBD1. Losses at the gene ends were 3 bases for V and 10 bases for J; bases not matched to a gene: 9. This CDR3 is built from 14 residues. Germline V gene data show CDR1 as SGHNT and CDR2 as YENEEA. CDR3 amino acids: CASSFNRGPDEQFF. The CDR3 nucleotides read TGTGCCAGCAGCTTCAACAGGGGCCCCGACGAGCAGTTCTTC.

The chain combines TRBV5-1 with TRBJ2-3; D unresolved. Looked up from germline, CDR1 is SGHRS and CDR2 is YFSETQ. The CDR3 spans 14 residues. The V end lost 0 bases, the J end lost 3 bases, and 8 bases lay between the germline ends. CDR3: CASSLVSLTDTQYF. The CDR3 nucleotides read TGCGCCAGCAGCTTGGTGTCCTTGACAGATACGCAGTATTTT. Full variable domain (remainder filled in from reference TRBV5-1 and TRBJ2-3): KAGVTQTPRYLIKTRGQQVTLSCSPISGHRSVSWYQQTPGQGLQFLFEYFSETQRNKGNFPGRFSGRQFSNSRSEMNVSTLELGDSALYLCASSLVSLTDTQYFGPGTRLTVL.

The J gene is TRBJ1-2, the V gene TRBV2; 8 nucleotides agree with TRBD1. V gave up 6 bases and J gave up 4 bases; unmatched junction bases: 7. The CDR3 is 14 residues long. Germline-derived CDR1 and CDR2 are SNHLY and FYNNEI. The CDR3 sequence is CASSGTGALYGYTF. Written as DNA, the CDR3 is TGTGCCAGCAGCGGGACAGGAGCTCTCTATGGCTACACCTTC.

This clone was recorded only once. The chain joins TRBV19 to TRBJ1-4, with a possible D match to TRBD1 (6 bases). The CDR3 has 14 amino acids. Per germline, CDR1 LNHDA and CDR2 SQIVND (reference sequence). Trimming removed 5 bases from V and 4 bases from J, with 11 bases in between. The CDR3 loop reads CASSRGQNNEKLFF. In DNA, the CDR3 is TGTGCCAGTAGTCGCGGACAGAATAATGAAAAACTGTTTTTT.

The V and J genes are TRBV6-5 and TRBJ2-2; 9 bases fit TRBD1. The V and J ends lost 6 bases and 6 bases, in that order; junction bases with no gene match: 5. The CDR3 is 14 residues long. From germline, CDR1 is MNHEY and CDR2 SVGAGI. This CDR3 reads CASSGTGKAGELFF. The CDR3 DNA reads as TGTGCCAGCAGCGGGACAGGGAAGGCCGGGGAGCTGTTTTTT.

The chain uses TRBV6-1 and TRBJ1-1; the D is unclear. This CDR3 has 14 amino acids. Germline CDR1 is MNHNS and CDR2 is SASEGT. V shed 2 bases and J shed 3 bases, with 10 bases lying between them. CDR3 region: CASSENSWYTEAFF. CDR3 DNA sequence: TGTGCCAGCAGTGAAAACTCGTGGTACACTGAAGCTTTCTTT.

The chain joins TRBV7-9 to TRBJ1-1, with 8 bases fitting TRBD1. CDR1 is SEHNR, CDR2 FQNEAQ, per germline (reference sequence). V shed 7 bases and J 3 bases; nucleotides not matched to a gene: 4. The CDR3 contains 13 residues. The CDR3 DNA reads TGTGCCAGCAAGGACAGGGTTGACACTGAAGCTTTCTTT. Its translation is CASKDRVDTEAFF.

This clone has only one observation. The chain links TRBV9 to TRBJ1-5, with TRBD1 as a possible D gene (6 bases). The CDR3 sequence is 15 residues long. V lost 2 bases to trimming and J lost 0 bases, with 9 bases between them. Germline assignment: CDR1 SGDLS and CDR2 YYNGEE. CDR3 protein: CASSVRGDSNQPQHF. CDR3 DNA sequence: TGTGCCAGCAGCGTCAGGGGAGATAGCAATCAGCCCCAGCATTTT.

This sequence joins TRBV27 and TRBJ2-5, with TRBD2 matching 8 bases. The CDR3 totals 15 residues. Germline-derived CDR1 and CDR2 are MNHEY and SMNVEV (reference sequence). Losses at the gene ends were 5 bases for V and 5 bases for J; bases not matched to a gene: 10. In DNA form, the CDR3 reads TGTGCCAGCAGTCCCTCGGGGGGGGCTGTCGAGACCCAGTACTTC. Translation: CASSPSGGAVETQYF.

The CDR3 loop reads CASSQDRSGAGNTIYF. DNA for the CDR3: TGCGCCAGCAGCCAAGATCGATCAGGGGCTGGAAACACCATATATTTT. V is TRBV4-1 and J is TRBJ1-3; possibly TRBD1 for D (6 bases). Germline CDR1 reads MGHRA; CDR2 reads YSYEKL. V was pared by 0 bases and J by 2 bases, with 11 bases between. There are 16 residues in the CDR3.

The DNA of the CDR3 is TGCAGCGTTGTAGCAGATAACACTGAAGCTTTCTTT. Residues: CSVVADNTEAFF. The chain combines TRBV29-1 with TRBJ1-1; no clear D gene. V lost 4 bases, J lost 2 bases, and 8 bases lay in between. In germline, CDR1 is SQVTM, CDR2 ANQGSEA. The CDR3 contains 12 residues.

As for this clone: This clone may be a read error of a much larger clone one base away. The chain links TRBV6-5 to TRBJ1-5; 7 positions match TRBD1. Trimming removed 6 bases from V and 4 bases from J; junction bases left unmatched: 3. CDR3 length: 13 residues. The germline V gene encodes CDR1 MNHEY and CDR2 SVGAGI. The CDR3, as DNA: TGTGCCAGCAGCGTACAGGGGAATCAGCCCCAGCATTTT. This gives the protein CASSVQGNQPQHF.

The rearrangement links TRBV2 to TRBJ2-1; 13 positions agree with TRBD2. Germline V gene sequence: CDR1 SNHLY, CDR2 FYNNEI. Unmatched junction bases numbered 3, after V lost 3 bases and J lost 7 bases. The CDR3 totals 15 residues. The CDR3 DNA reads as TGTGCCAGCAGTGAGGGACTAGCGGGGTCGAATGAGCAGTTCTTC. This codes for CASSEGLAGSNEQFF.

This clone was observed a single time. The J gene is TRBJ2-7, the V gene TRBV18; TRBD1 aligns across 8 bases. The J segment lost 4 bases and the V segment lost 3 bases, leaving 8 bases of the junction unmatched. This CDR3 is 15 amino acids long. Per germline, CDR1 KGHSH and CDR2 LQKENI. The CDR3 coding sequence is TGTGCCAGCTCACCGACAGGGGTGAGAGGGTACGAGCAGTACTTC. Translation: CASSPTGVRGYEQYF.

The chain has TRBV12-3 or TRBV12-4 and TRBJ2-7; D is uncertain. This CDR3 is built from 12 residues. Trimming left V 1 base short and J 6 bases short, with 7 bases between. CDR3 amino acids: CASSLEASEQYF. CDR3 sequence (DNA): TGTGCCAGCAGTTTAGAGGCTAGCGAGCAGTACTTC.

This chain joins TRBV9 and TRBJ1-2, with 9 bases fitting TRBD1. The CDR3 sequence is 17 residues long. V was clipped by 4 bases and J by 2 bases; unmatched bases: 12. CDR1 SGDLS and CDR2 YYNGEE come from the germline V gene. CDR3 in amino acids: CASSLRLNRGRNYGYTF. The CDR3 DNA sequence: TGTGCCAGCAGCCTGCGCTTAAACAGGGGGCGCAACTATGGCTACACCTTC.

The chain is built from TRBV7-2 and TRBJ2-1; D is unresolved. CDR1 and CDR2 (germline): SGHTA, FQGNSA. Trimming took 0 bases from V and 8 from J, leaving 14 bases between them. This CDR3 has 15 residues. The CDR3: CASSLASSTAYEQFF. CDR3 bases: TGTGCCAGCAGCTTAGCGTCTAGTACGGCCTATGAGCAGTTCTTC.

The chain is built from TRBV28 and TRBJ2-7; 7 positions agree with TRBD2. V was pared by 10 bases and J by 2 bases, with 14 bases of the junction left unmatched. Germline V gene data show CDR1 as MDHEN and CDR2 as SYDVKM. The length of the CDR3 is 15 residues. CDR3: CATALGGGKTYEQYF. The CDR3 region has the DNA TGTGCCACCGCGTTGGGGGGAGGGAAGACCTACGAGCAGTACTTC.